This record looks at one TCR beta chain sequence and its context. Its matching antigen is unknown. This entry comes from a study of T cells in Graves' hyperthyroidism and ophthalmopathy. Findings of the study overall: Ophthalmopathy prediction by the model preceded onset by a median about 6.8 months.

V lost 4 bases to trimming and J lost 4 bases, with 15 bases between them. CDR3 length equals 15 residues. Germline V gives CDR1 LGHDT, CDR2 YNNKEL (reference sequence). Amplified TCR beta CDR3 regions derived from RNA transcripts. HTBI primers were employed in a first-round RT-PCR of the TCR CDR3. TCRdb reanalysed the multiplex PCR reads using MiXCR and keeps one entry per CDR3 protein. The sample shows about 200,000 distinct CDR3 sequences, 17% of them seen only once. The patients, who ranged from 18 to 65 in age, presented with newly diagnosed hyperthyroidism lasting under 2 months. Lactation, pregnancy, other autoimmune disease or uncontrolled infection led to exclusion of patients. PBMCs were derived from roughly 9.6 ml fresh peripheral blood.

Source material: blood. The gene calls are TRBV3-1 and TRBJ2-3, with unresolved D. This TCR derives from a woman between 50 and 59 years old with Graves' hyperthyroidism. The CDR3 protein is CASSRSLSIADTQYF. The CDR3 DNA sequence: TGTGCCAGCAGCCGATCCCTCTCCATTGCAGATACGCAGTATTTT.